The entry that follows covers one T cell receptor (beta chain) sequence. The antigen remains undetermined. TCRdb reprocessed the 5' RACE reads and keeps a single row for each CDR3 protein, giving no DNA. The sample yields roughly 120,000 distinct CDR3 sequences, of which the top ten take up around 20%. The length of the CDR3 is 13 residues. Per germline, CDR1 MDHEN and CDR2 SYDVKM. This sample stems from a study of T cells expressing NK-cell markers. Study outcomes and limitations: Top CD8+ clonotypes included the dominant CD3+CD56+NKG2C+ clonotypes in several donors.

This sequence originates from a woman between 18 and 69 years old in good health. The chain joins TRBV28 to TRBJ2-7. The material sequenced was blood T cells: a sorted CD56 or NKG2C T cell subset, CD4+ or CD8+ T cells, or bulk PBMC T cells (not recorded which). CDR3 loop: CASSWNLSYEQYF.